The 22 T cell receptor beta chains below come from one sample, sequenced in a study of T cell clonotyping in hematopoietic cell transplantation. TCRdb's table, derived via immunoSEQ multiplex PCR, lists solely in-frame clones and lacks some. The table lists a few thousand clones, around a fifth of them singletons. The source was PBMCs, collected 180 days after allogeneic stem cell transplant. Source of these receptors: a male patient under 35 who had an allogeneic stem cell transplant, so the T cells may come from the graft donor. Some clones in this sample may be carry-over from other donors' samples.

The V gene is TRBV28, the J gene TRBJ2-3; D is unresolved. V was cut by 2 bases and J by 6 bases, with 9 bases left in between. The CDR3 sequence is 13 residues long. Germline V gives CDR1 MDHEN, CDR2 SYDVKM. CDR3: CASSLGSSDTQYF. For the CDR3, the DNA is TGTGCCAGCAGTTTAGGCAGCTCCGATACGCAGTATTTT. The complete variable domain, with remaining parts taken from reference TRBV28 and TRBJ2-3, reads DVKVTQSSRYLVKRTGEKVFLECVQDMDHENMFWYRQDPGLGLRLIYFSYDVKMKEKGDIPEGYSVSREKKERFSLILESASTNQTSMYLCASSLGSSDTQYFGPGTRLTVL.

This clone has just a few counts. V gene TRBV2 combines with J gene TRBJ2-7, with 10 bases aligning to TRBD1. CDR3 size: 17 residues. Germline CDR1 is SNHLY and CDR2 is FYNNEI. Trimming removed 3 bases from V and 5 bases from J; junction bases left unmatched: 13. This chain's CDR3 is CASSDFSSGQGLNEQYF. The CDR3 DNA follows: TGTGCCAGCAGTGATTTTTCGTCGGGACAGGGGCTGAACGAGCAGTACTTC. Full variable domain (remainder filled in from reference TRBV2 and TRBJ2-7): EPEVTQTPSHQVTQMGQEVILRCVPISNHLYFYWYRQILGQKVEFLVSFYNNEISEKSEIFDDQFSVERPDGSNFTLKIRSTKLEDSAMYFCASSDFSSGQGLNEQYFGPGTRLTVT.

V usage is TRBV29-1 and J usage is TRBJ1-3; D remains unclear. V lost 4 bases to trimming and J lost 2 bases, with 12 bases between them. Germline V CDR1 and CDR2: SQVTM, ANQGSEA. The CDR3 loop spans 14 amino acids. This chain's CDR3 is CSVVVSLTGNTIYF. CDR3 DNA sequence: TGCAGCGTTGTCGTTTCCCTCACTGGAAACACCATATATTTT. Together with reference TRBV29-1 and TRBJ1-3, the CDR3 gives the full variable domain: SAVISQKPSRDICQRGTSLTIQCQVDSQVTMMFWYRQQPGQSLTLIATANQGSEATYESGFVIDKFPISRPNLTFSTLTVSNMSPEDSSIYLCSVVVSLTGNTIYFGEGSWLTVV.

The table lists this clone with a few counts. This sequence joins TRBV29-1 and TRBJ1-2; the D gene is possibly TRBD1 (5 bases). Germline assignment: CDR1 SQVTM and CDR2 ANQGSEA. The CDR3 is made up of 13 amino acids. V was pared by 7 bases and J by 8 bases, with 20 bases between. The CDR3 DNA follows: TGCAGCGCTGAGATTGGGGGTCGCCTGGGCTACACCTTC. Encoded protein: CSAEIGGRLGYTF.

This chain links TRBV6-5 with TRBJ2-7, with unresolved D. CDR3 length equals 12 residues. Trimming left V 5 bases short and J 6 bases short, with 11 bases between. The germline V gene has CDR1 MNHEY and CDR2 SVGAGI. CDR3 sequence (DNA): TGTGCCAGCAGTATACTCGGCGGCGAGCAGTACTTC. The encoded protein is CASSILGGEQYF.

The V gene is TRBV28, the J gene TRBJ1-5; 8 positions match TRBD1. Germline lookup yields CDR1 MDHEN and CDR2 SYDVKM. The CDR3 consists of 14 residues. J was trimmed by 5 bases and V by 3 bases; bases with no gene match: 3. The CDR3 nucleotides are TGTGCCAGCAGTTTCCGACAGGGGCATCAGCCCCAGCATTTT. This codes for CASSFRQGHQPQHF. The entire variable domain, with the rest obtained from reference TRBV28 and TRBJ1-5, is as follows: DVKVTQSSRYLVKRTGEKVFLECVQDMDHENMFWYRQDPGLGLRLIYFSYDVKMKEKGDIPEGYSVSREKKERFSLILESASTNQTSMYLCASSFRQGHQPQHFGDGTRLSIL.

This clone has a handful of counts. V gene TRBV6-5 combines with J gene TRBJ1-2; 9 nucleotides align to TRBD1. With V trimmed by 4 bases and J by 3 bases, 6 bases remained unmatched. The length of the CDR3 is 15 residues. Germline V lookup: CDR1 MNHEY, CDR2 SVGAGI. The CDR3 sequence is CASSSEGQGYYGYTF. The DNA of the CDR3 is TGTGCCAGCAGTTCGGAAGGACAGGGGTACTATGGCTACACCTTC.

This rearrangement joins TRBV29-1 to TRBJ1-5; D remains ambiguous. This CDR3 is built from 13 residues. V was clipped by 2 bases and J by 7 bases, with 12 bases between them. Germline loops: CDR1 SQVTM, CDR2 ANQGSEA. Written as DNA, the CDR3 is TGCAGCGTTGAATGGCAGGCCGGCCAGCCCCAGCATTTT. It encodes CSVEWQAGQPQHF.

This clone was seen a few times. This rearrangement joins TRBV28 to TRBJ2-3; TRBD2 matches at 12 bases. The CDR3 covers 19 residues. Germline V gene sequence: CDR1 MDHEN, CDR2 SYDVKM. V shed 3 bases and J 0 bases; nucleotides not matched to a gene: 10. Here the CDR3 DNA reads TGTGCCAGCAGTTTTCCTGGGGCTAGCGGGGGGGACAGCACAGATACGCAGTATTTT. The encoded protein is CASSFPGASGGDSTDTQYF.

The chain has TRBV19 and TRBJ1-5; the match to TRBD1 covers 9 bases. J gave up 4 bases and V 2 bases, and 3 bases lay outside the gene matches. Per germline, CDR1 LNHDA and CDR2 SQIVND (reference sequence). The CDR3 length is 15 residues. CDR3 DNA: TGTGCCAGTAGTATACGGGACAGGGATAATCAGCCCCAGCATTTT. Translated: CASSIRDRDNQPQHF.

The chain uses TRBV30 and TRBJ1-2; D uncertain. Trimming pared 8 bases from V and 5 bases from J, leaving 15 bases between. This CDR3 region has 12 residues. The germline CDR1 and CDR2 sequences are GTSNPN and SVGIG (reference sequence). The CDR3 region has the DNA TGTGCCCGAGACAACCGAGAGTATGGCTACACCTTC. Translating gives CARDNREYGYTF.

This clone was seen more than once but under ten times. The V gene is TRBV5-6, the J gene TRBJ2-7; 9 bases line up with TRBD2. V gave up 3 bases and J gave up 2 bases; unmatched junction bases: 6. Germline lookup yields CDR1 SGHDT and CDR2 YYEEEE. The CDR3 runs to 15 residues. The CDR3, as DNA: TGTGCCAGCAGCTACGGACTAGCGTTAACCTACGAGCAGTACTTC. Protein sequence: CASSYGLALTYEQYF.

This clone was recorded a few times. The junction departs from the called germline gene at one end, perhaps through a read error. The chain recombines TRBV25-1 with TRBJ1-1; no clear D gene. The CDR3 has 10 residues. Germline V gene sequence: CDR1 MGHDK, CDR2 SYGVNS. The CDR3 DNA reads as TGTGCCAGCAGTGACACTGAAGCTCTCTTT. Translating it yields CASSDTEALF.

The chain's CDR3 is CASSEVSGAYNEQFF. The CDR3, as DNA: TGTGCCAGCAGTGAAGTTAGCGGGGCCTACAATGAGCAGTTCTTC. This rearrangement joins TRBV6-1 to TRBJ2-1; TRBD2 aligns across 8 bases. The germline CDR1 and CDR2 sequences are MNHNS and SASEGT. The CDR3 has 15 residues. The trim removed 1 base at V and 2 bases at J, leaving 1 base unmatched.

CDR3 DNA sequence: TGTGCCTGGAGTCCCACGGGATGGGCGACCCAGTACTTC. As protein: CAWSPTGWATQYF. The rearrangement joins TRBV30 to TRBJ2-5; possibly TRBD2 for D (5 bases). The CDR3 is made up of 13 amino acids. Germline V gene lookup returns CDR1 GTSNPN and CDR2 SVGIG (reference sequence). Trimming took 2 bases from V and 7 from J, leaving 14 bases between them.

A few counts support this clone. The chain recombines TRBV28 with TRBJ2-5, with D unresolved. The ends were cut back, 2 bases at V and 5 bases at J, with 6 bases in the middle. CDR3 size: 12 residues. CDR1 MDHEN and CDR2 SYDVKM come from the germline V gene. CDR3 sequence (DNA): TGTGCCAGCAGTTTAAATGGGGAGACCCAGTACTTC. Translation: CASSLNGETQYF. The variable domain in full, completed from reference TRBV28 and TRBJ2-5, reads DVKVTQSSRYLVKRTGEKVFLECVQDMDHENMFWYRQDPGLGLRLIYFSYDVKMKEKGDIPEGYSVSREKKERFSLILESASTNQTSMYLCASSLNGETQYFGPGTRLLVL.

This clone came up a few times. J is TRBJ2-7 and V is TRBV20-1; perhaps D is TRBD1 or TRBD2 (6 bases each). Per the germline V gene, CDR1 is DFQATT and CDR2 is SNEGSKA (reference sequence). This CDR3 is 10 amino acids long. The V and J ends lost 6 bases and 7 bases respectively, with 10 bases between them. Here the CDR3 reads CSAWRGEQYF. CDR3 in DNA: TGCAGTGCGTGGAGGGGGGAGCAGTACTTC.

This clone turned up a few times. The chain is built from TRBV29-1 and TRBJ2-4; 7 bases agree with TRBD1. The CDR3 spans 15 residues. The V and J ends lost 1 base and 6 bases, in that order; junction bases with no gene match: 9. The germline V gene has CDR1 SQVTM and CDR2 ANQGSEA. The CDR3 protein is CSVEGWTGDLNIQYF. The CDR3 coding sequence is TGCAGCGTTGAAGGATGGACAGGCGACTTAAACATTCAGTACTTC. Drawing the rest from reference TRBV29-1 and TRBJ2-4, the complete variable domain is SAVISQKPSRDICQRGTSLTIQCQVDSQVTMMFWYRQQPGQSLTLIATANQGSEATYESGFVIDKFPISRPNLTFSTLTVSNMSPEDSSIYLCSVEGWTGDLNIQYFGAGTRLSVL.

The chain joins TRBV30 to TRBJ2-7; no clear D. CDR3 length: 11 residues. The ends were cut back, 0 bases at V and 5 bases at J, with 5 bases in the middle. The germline gives CDR1 GTSNPN, CDR2 SVGIG (reference sequence). The DNA of the CDR3 is TGTGCCTGGAGTGTAGTCGACGAGCAGTACTTC. This encodes CAWSVVDEQYF.

This chain links TRBV5-1 with TRBJ2-5; 16 nucleotides match TRBD2. The V gene end was trimmed by 4 bases and the J gene end by 4 bases; junction bases not matched to a gene: 4. Germline CDR1 SGHRS, CDR2 YFSETQ. The length of the CDR3 is 16 residues. As DNA, the CDR3 is TGCGCCAGCAGCCCGGGACTAGCGGGAGGGCGAGAGACCCAGTACTTC. It encodes CASSPGLAGGRETQYF.

V usage is TRBV30 and J usage is TRBJ2-3; 13 nucleotides match TRBD2. Trimming removed 0 bases from V and 5 bases from J; junction bases left unmatched: 2. The CDR3 totals 15 residues. Germline V gives CDR1 GTSNPN, CDR2 SVGIG (reference sequence). This CDR3 is CAWSVLAGGIDTQYF. CDR3 coding DNA: TGTGCCTGGAGTGTACTAGCGGGGGGGATAGATACGCAGTATTTT.

This clone was seen more than once but under ten times. The V call is TRBV30, the J call TRBJ2-7; TRBD1 or TRBD2 may be the D gene (5 bases each). V was shortened by 1 base and J by 5 bases, with 12 bases between the two germline ends. CDR3 length equals 13 residues. Germline V lookup: CDR1 GTSNPN, CDR2 SVGIG (reference sequence). This CDR3 reads CAWSAGTTNEQYF. CDR3 nucleotide sequence: TGTGCCTGGAGTGCGGGGACCACCAACGAGCAGTACTTC.